Below, 8 T cell receptor beta chains from the same sample are listed, as sequenced in a study of T cell responses to AZD1222 COVID-19 vaccine. Assay: immunoSEQ multiplex PCR; the TCRdb copy retains only in-frame clones and omits some. The sample carries approximately 67,000 clones, 84% recorded once. The specimen was peripheral blood, collected on day 0 of AZD1222 vaccination. These receptors were taken from an adult in good health.

The gene calls are TRBV10-2 and TRBJ1-4, with D hard to call. This CDR3 contains 12 residues. V was pared by 8 bases and J by 5 bases, with 9 bases between. Germline values: CDR1 WSHSY, CDR2 SAAADI. The CDR3: CASYGLNEKLFF. CDR3 nucleotide sequence: TGCGCCAGCTACGGCCTCAATGAAAAACTGTTTTTT.

DNA for the CDR3: TGTGCCAGCAGTTACTCGACGAAGGGGATTCGTGGCTACACCTTC. Its translation: CASSYSTKGIRGYTF. The chain carries TRBV6-5 and TRBJ1-2, with D possibly matching TRBD1 (5 bases). Germline assignment: CDR1 MNHEY and CDR2 SVGAGI. Trimming left V 0 bases short and J 7 bases short, with 15 bases between. The CDR3 contains 15 residues.

The chain combines TRBV7-2 with TRBJ1-3; D remains ambiguous. V was pared by 2 bases and J by 8 bases, with 10 bases between. CDR1 is SGHTA and CDR2 is FQGNSA in the germline V gene. The CDR3 length is 13 residues. CDR3 sequence reads: CASSLKELDTIYF. The DNA of the CDR3 is TGTGCCAGCAGCTTAAAGGAGCTGGACACCATATATTTT.

The rearrangement joins TRBV5-8 to TRBJ1-1; tentative D call: TRBD1 (6 bases). The germline CDR1 and CDR2 sequences are SGHTS and YDEGEE. V was clipped by 2 bases and J by 5 bases, with 10 bases between them. This CDR3 spans 13 amino acids. The CDR3 DNA reads TGTGCCAGCAGCTTAAGGGGGTTAACTGAAGCTTTCTTT. Translated, it gives CASSLRGLTEAFF. The whole variable domain, remainder taken from reference TRBV5-8 and TRBJ1-1, is EAGVTQSPTHLIKTRGQQATLRCSPISGHTSVYWYQQALGLGLQFLLWYDEGEERNRGNFPPRFSGRQFPNYSSELNVNALELEDSALYLCASSLRGLTEAFFGQGTRLTVV.

This chain links TRBV7-3 with TRBJ2-5; perhaps TRBD1 as D (5 bases). V lost 5 bases and J 1 base, leaving 8 bases between the germline ends. This CDR3 spans 13 amino acids. CDR1 and CDR2 from the germline V gene are SGHTA and FQGTGA. The CDR3 coding sequence is TGTGCCAGCAGCCAGACAGTCCAAGAGACCCAGTACTTC. This codes for CASSQTVQETQYF.

This CDR3 reads CASRLAGGTGELFF. The CDR3 region has the DNA TGTGCCAGCAGACTAGCGGGAGGGACCGGGGAGCTGTTTTTT. The chain combines TRBV27 with TRBJ2-2; 13 bases map to TRBD2. Unmatched junction bases numbered 0, after V lost 6 bases and J lost 5 bases. The CDR3 spans 14 residues. In germline, CDR1 is MNHEY, CDR2 SMNVEV (reference sequence).

The rearrangement links TRBV28 to TRBJ1-5; possible D gene TRBD1, 6 bases. This CDR3 spans 14 amino acids. Between the trimmed V and J ends, which lost 2 bases and 4 bases, there was a span of 9 bases. The V gene's germline CDR1 is MDHEN and CDR2 SYDVKM. The CDR3 is CASSLGQQNQPQHF. In DNA, the CDR3 is TGTGCCAGCAGTTTAGGACAGCAAAATCAGCCCCAGCATTTT.

This chain uses TRBV7-8 with TRBJ1-2, with D unclear. V lost 1 base to trimming and J lost 7 bases, with 10 bases between them. This CDR3 has 13 amino acids. Germline CDR1 SGHVS, CDR2 FQNEAQ. In nucleotides, the CDR3 is TGTGCCAGCAGCTTAGGAGGGAGGGCTGGCTACACCTTC. It specifies CASSLGGRAGYTF.